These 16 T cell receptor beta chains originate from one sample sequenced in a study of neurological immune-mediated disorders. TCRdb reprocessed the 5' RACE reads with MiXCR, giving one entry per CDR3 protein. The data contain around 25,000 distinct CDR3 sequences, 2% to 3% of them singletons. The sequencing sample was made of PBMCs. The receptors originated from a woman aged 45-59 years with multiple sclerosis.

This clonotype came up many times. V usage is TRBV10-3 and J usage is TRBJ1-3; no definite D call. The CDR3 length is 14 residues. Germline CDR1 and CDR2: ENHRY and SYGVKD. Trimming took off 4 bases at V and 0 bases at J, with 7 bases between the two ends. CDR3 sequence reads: CAISGQDSGNTIYF. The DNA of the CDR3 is TGTGCCATCAGTGGGCAGGACTCTGGAAACACCATATATTTT.

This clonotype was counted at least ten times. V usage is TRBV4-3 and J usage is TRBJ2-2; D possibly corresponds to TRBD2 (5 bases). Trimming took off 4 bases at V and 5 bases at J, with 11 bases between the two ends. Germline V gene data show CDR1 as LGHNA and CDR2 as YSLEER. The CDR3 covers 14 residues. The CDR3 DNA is TGCGCCAGCAGCCCATTGGAGGTTACCGGGGAGCTGTTTTTT. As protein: CASSPLEVTGELFF.

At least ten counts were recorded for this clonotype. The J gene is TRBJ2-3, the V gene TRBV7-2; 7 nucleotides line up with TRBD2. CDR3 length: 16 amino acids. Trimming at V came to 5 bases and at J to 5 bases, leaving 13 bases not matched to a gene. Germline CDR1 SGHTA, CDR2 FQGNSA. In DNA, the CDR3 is TGTGCCAGCAGCGCCCGACTAGCCCGGAGGTTAGATACGCAGTATTTT. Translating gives CASSARLARRLDTQYF.

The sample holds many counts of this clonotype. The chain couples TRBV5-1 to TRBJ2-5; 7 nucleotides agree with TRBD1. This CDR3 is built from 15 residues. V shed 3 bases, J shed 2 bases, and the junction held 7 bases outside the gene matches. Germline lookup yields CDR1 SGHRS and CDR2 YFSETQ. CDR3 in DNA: TGCGCCAGCAGCTCCAGTCGGGGACAGCAAGAGACCCAGTACTTC. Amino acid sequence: CASSSSRGQQETQYF.

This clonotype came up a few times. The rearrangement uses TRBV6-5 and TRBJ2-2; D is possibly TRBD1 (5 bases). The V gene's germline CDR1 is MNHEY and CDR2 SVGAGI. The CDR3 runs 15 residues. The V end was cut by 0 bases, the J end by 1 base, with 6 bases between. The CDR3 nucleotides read TGTGCCAGCAGTTACTCGACAGAGAACACCGGGGAGCTGTTTTTT. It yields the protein CASSYSTENTGELFF.

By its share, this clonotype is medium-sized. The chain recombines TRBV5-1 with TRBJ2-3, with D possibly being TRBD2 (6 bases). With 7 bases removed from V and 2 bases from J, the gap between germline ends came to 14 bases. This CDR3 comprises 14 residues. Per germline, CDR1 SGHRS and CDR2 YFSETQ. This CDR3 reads CASGRLVNTDTQYF. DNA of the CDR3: TGCGCCAGCGGGAGGCTAGTGAACACAGATACGCAGTATTTT.

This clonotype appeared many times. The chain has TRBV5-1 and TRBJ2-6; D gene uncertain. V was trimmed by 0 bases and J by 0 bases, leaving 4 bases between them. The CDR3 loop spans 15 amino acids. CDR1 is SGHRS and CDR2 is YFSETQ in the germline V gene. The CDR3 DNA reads TGCGCCAGCAGCTTGGGAATCTCTGGGGCCAACGTCCTGACTTTC. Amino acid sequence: CASSLGISGANVLTF.

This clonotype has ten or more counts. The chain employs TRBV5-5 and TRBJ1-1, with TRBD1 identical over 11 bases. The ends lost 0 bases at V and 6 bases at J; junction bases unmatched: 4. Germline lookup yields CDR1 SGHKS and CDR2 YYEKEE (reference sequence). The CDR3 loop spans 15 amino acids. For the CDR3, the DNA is TGTGCCAGCAGCTTGGGGGACAGGGGGGGACCTGAAGCTTTCTTT. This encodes CASSLGDRGGPEAFF. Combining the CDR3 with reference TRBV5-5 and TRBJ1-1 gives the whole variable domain DAGVTQSPTHLIKTRGQQVTLRCSPISGHKSVSWYQQVLGQGPQFIFQYYEKEERGRGNFPDRFSARQFPNYSSELNVNALLLGDSALYLCASSLGDRGGPEAFFGQGTRLTVV.

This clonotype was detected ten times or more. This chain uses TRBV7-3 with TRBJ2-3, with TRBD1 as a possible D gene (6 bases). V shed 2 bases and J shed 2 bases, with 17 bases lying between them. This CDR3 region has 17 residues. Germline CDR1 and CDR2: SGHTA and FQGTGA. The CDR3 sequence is CASSLYPDRQITDTQYF. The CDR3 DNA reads TGTGCCAGCAGCTTATACCCTGACAGGCAGATCACAGATACGCAGTATTTT.

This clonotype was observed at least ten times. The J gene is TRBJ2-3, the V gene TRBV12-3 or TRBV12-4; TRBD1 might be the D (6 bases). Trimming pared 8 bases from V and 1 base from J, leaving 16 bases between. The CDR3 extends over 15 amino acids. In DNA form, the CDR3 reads TGTGCCAGCGGAAACAGGGATTTCGGCACAGATACGCAGTATTTT. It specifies CASGNRDFGTDTQYF.

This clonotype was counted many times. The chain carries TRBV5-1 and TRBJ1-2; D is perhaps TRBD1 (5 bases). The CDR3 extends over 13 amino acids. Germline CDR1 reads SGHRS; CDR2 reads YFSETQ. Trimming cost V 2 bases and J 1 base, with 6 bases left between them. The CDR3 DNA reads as TGCGCCAGCAGCTTACAGGATAACTATGGCTACACCTTC. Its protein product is CASSLQDNYGYTF.

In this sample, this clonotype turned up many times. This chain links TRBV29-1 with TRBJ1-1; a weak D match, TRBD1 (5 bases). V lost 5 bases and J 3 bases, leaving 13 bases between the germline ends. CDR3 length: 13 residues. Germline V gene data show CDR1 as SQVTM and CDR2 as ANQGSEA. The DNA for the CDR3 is TGCAGCGTTTCTCTAGGGGTTTACACTGAAGCTTTCTTT. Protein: CSVSLGVYTEAFF.

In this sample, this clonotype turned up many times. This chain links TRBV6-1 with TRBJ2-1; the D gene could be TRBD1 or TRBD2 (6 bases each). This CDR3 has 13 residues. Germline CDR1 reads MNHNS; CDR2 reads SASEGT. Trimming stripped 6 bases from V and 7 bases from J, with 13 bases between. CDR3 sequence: CASREGVRNEQFF. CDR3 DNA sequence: TGTGCCAGCAGGGAGGGGGTCCGGAATGAGCAGTTCTTC.

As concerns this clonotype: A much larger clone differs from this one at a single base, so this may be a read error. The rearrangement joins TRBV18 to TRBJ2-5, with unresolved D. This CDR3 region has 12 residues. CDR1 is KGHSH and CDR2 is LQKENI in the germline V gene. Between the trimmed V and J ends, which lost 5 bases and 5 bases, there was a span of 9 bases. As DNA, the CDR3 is TGTGCCAGCTCAACGGCGGCGGAGACCCAGTACTTC. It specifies CASSTAAETQYF.

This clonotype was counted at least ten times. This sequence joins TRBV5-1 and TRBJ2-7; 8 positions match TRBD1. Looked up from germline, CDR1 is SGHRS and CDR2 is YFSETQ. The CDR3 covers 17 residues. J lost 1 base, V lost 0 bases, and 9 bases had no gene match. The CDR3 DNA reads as TGCGCCAGCAGCTTGGCTCGAAGACAGGGGATTTCCTACGAGCAGTACTTC. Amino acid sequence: CASSLARRQGISYEQYF.

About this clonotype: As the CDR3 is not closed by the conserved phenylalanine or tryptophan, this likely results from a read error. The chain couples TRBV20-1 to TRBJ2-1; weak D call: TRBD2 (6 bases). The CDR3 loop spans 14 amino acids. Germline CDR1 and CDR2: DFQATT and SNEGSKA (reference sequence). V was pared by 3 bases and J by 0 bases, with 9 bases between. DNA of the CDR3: TGCAGTGCTAGCCGCGGGATCTCCTACAATGAGCAGTTCAAC. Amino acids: CSASRGISYNEQFN.